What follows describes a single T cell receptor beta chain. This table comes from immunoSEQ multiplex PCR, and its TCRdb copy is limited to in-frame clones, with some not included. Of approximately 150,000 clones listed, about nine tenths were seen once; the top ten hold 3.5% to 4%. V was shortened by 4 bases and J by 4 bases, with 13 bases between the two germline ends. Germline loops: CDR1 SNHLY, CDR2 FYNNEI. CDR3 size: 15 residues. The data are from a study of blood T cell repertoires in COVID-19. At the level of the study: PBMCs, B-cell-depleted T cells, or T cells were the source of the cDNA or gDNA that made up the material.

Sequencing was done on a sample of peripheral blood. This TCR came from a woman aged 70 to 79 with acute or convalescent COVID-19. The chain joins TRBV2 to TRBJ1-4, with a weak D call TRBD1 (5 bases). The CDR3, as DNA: TGTGCCAGCAGTGTCACCGGGGGTGATAATGAAAAACTGTTTTTT. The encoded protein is CASSVTGGDNEKLFF.